Listed below are T cell receptor beta chains from one sample, sequenced in a study of CD8 T cells in Susac syndrome. MiXCR was run by TCRdb on the immunoSEQ multiplex PCR reads, yielding one entry per CDR3 protein. The sample has 170,000 or so distinct CDR3 sequences, 85% to 95% seen once. Sequencing was performed on CD4+ T cells from PBMCs. The receptor source for this set is a human donor with multiple sclerosis. The CDR3 runs from the conserved cysteine through the conserved F or W. Fields, in order: D gene, clone size, V gene, J gene, CDR3 protein, CDR3 DNA. D genes are given only for firm matches. Where a row states a size, it is once, few, many or the class of an expanded clone; other rows omit it.

D: TRBD1
size: .
V: TRBV24-1
J: TRBJ2-5
CDR3: CATRGQGLQETQYF
DNA: TGTGCCACCAGGGGACAGGGCCTACAAGAGACCCAGTACTTC

D: .
size: once
V: TRBV15
J: TRBJ1-5
CDR3: CATSRAQPNQPQHF
DNA: TGTGCCACCAGCAGAGCGCAACCCAATCAGCCCCAGCATTTT

D: .
size: .
V: TRBV20-1
J: TRBJ1-1
CDR3: CSASQANTEAFF
DNA: TGCAGTGCTAGTCAGGCGAACACTGAAGCTTTCTTT

D: TRBD1
size: .
V: TRBV5-4
J: TRBJ2-6
CDR3: CASSPPGQGTSGANVLTF
DNA: TGTGCCAGCAGCCCTCCGGGACAGGGAACCTCTGGGGCCAACGTCCTGACTTTC

D: .
size: .
V: TRBV20-1
J: TRBJ2-5
CDR3: CSARRGGYQETQYF
DNA: TGCAGTGCTAGAAGAGGGGGGTACCAAGAGACCCAGTACTTC

D: .
size: .
V: TRBV3-1
J: TRBJ2-3
CDR3: CASSQGVADGTDTQYF
DNA: TGTGCCAGCAGCCAAGGGGTAGCGGATGGCACAGATACGCAGTATTTT

D: TRBD1
size: few
V: TRBV6-1
J: TRBJ1-2
CDR3: CASSIQGERGYTF
DNA: TGTGCCAGCAGTATCCAGGGGGAGAGAGGCTACACCTTC

D: TRBD1
size: few
V: TRBV6-5
J: TRBJ1-2
CDR3: CASSRTGNGYTF
DNA: TGTGCCAGCAGCCGGACAGGGAATGGCTACACCTTC

D: .
size: .
V: TRBV29-1
J: TRBJ1-1
CDR3: CSVVRGLQGRMNTEAFF
DNA: TGCAGCGTTGTGAGGGGATTGCAAGGACGGATGAACACTGAAGCTTTCTTT

D: TRBD1
size: .
V: TRBV9
J: TRBJ1-1
CDR3: CASSPGQGGMGAFF
DNA: TGTGCCAGCAGCCCCGGACAGGGCGGTATGGGGGCTTTCTTT

D: .
size: .
V: TRBV15
J: TRBJ2-1
CDR3: CATSSPRDRRPYNEQFF
DNA: TGTGCCACCAGCAGCCCCCGCGACAGGAGGCCTTACAATGAGCAGTTCTTC

D: .
size: once
V: TRBV3-1
J: TRBJ2-7
CDR3: CASSPQGGGEQYF
DNA: TGTGCCAGCAGTCCGCAGGGTGGTGGCGAGCAGTACTTC

D: .
size: .
V: TRBV5-1
J: TRBJ1-6
CDR3: CASSLSGENNSPLHF
DNA: TGCGCCAGCAGCTTGTCGGGGGAGAATAATTCACCCCTCCACTTT

D: .
size: .
V: TRBV5-1
J: TRBJ2-1
CDR3: CASRSSGVIKEQFF
DNA: TGCGCCAGCAGAAGTAGCGGAGTCATAAAGGAGCAGTTCTTC

D: TRBD1
size: .
V: TRBV7-9
J: TRBJ1-6
CDR3: CASSQGQGTSPLHF
DNA: TGTGCCAGCAGCCAGGGACAGGGGACCTCACCCCTCCACTTT

D: .
size: .
V: TRBV7-2
J: TRBJ2-7
CDR3: CASSLMGGPEYF
DNA: TGTGCCAGCAGCTTAATGGGCGGCCCTGAGTACTTC

D: TRBD1
size: once
V: TRBV18
J: TRBJ2-7
CDR3: CASSPPGQGAGEQYF
DNA: TGTGCCAGCTCACCTCCGGGACAGGGGGCTGGCGAGCAGTACTTC

D: .
size: .
V: TRBV10-3
J: TRBJ1-1
CDR3: CAISVESGTEAFF
DNA: TGTGCCATCAGTGTGGAATCCGGCACTGAAGCTTTCTTT

D: TRBD2
size: .
V: TRBV5-6
J: TRBJ2-7
CDR3: CASTRRGSGLLSYEQYF
DNA: TGTGCCAGTACCCGGCGGGGTAGCGGGCTCCTCTCCTACGAGCAGTACTTC

D: .
size: few
V: TRBV6-1
J: TRBJ2-5
CDR3: CASSERETQYF
DNA: TGTGCCAGCAGTGAACGAGAGACCCAGTACTTC

D: .
size: .
V: TRBV12-3/TRBV12-4
J: TRBJ1-5
CDR3: CASSLILGGEPQHF
DNA: TGTGCCAGCAGTTTAATACTAGGAGGGGAGCCCCAGCATTTT

D: .
size: .
V: TRBV7-9
J: TRBJ2-7
CDR3: CASFDGNSYEQYF
DNA: TGTGCCAGCTTTGACGGGAACTCCTACGAGCAGTACTTC

D: .
size: .
V: TRBV29-1
J: TRBJ1-3
CDR3: CSVDDSGNTIYF
DNA: TGCAGCGTTGACGACTCTGGAAACACCATATATTTT

D: .
size: .
V: TRBV15
J: TRBJ2-3
CDR3: CATRSRWGADTQYF
DNA: TGTGCCACCAGGTCTCGATGGGGAGCAGATACGCAGTATTTT

D: .
size: .
V: TRBV5-1
J: TRBJ2-5
CDR3: CASSLGGSTAAQEETQYF
DNA: TGCGCCAGCAGCTTGGGAGGAAGTACGGCAGCCCAAGAAGAGACCCAGTACTTC

D: .
size: .
V: TRBV28
J: TRBJ1-1
CDR3: CASSTSGILNTEAFF
DNA: TGTGCCAGCAGTACCTCCGGGATTCTGAACACTGAAGCTTTCTTT

D: TRBD2
size: .
V: TRBV20-1
J: TRBJ2-2
CDR3: CSASVAGGASGELFF
DNA: TGCAGTGCTAGTGTAGCGGGAGGGGCGTCCGGGGAGCTGTTTTTT

D: .
size: .
V: TRBV5-1
J: TRBJ1-1
CDR3: CASSPGTTPEAFF
DNA: TGCGCCAGCAGCCCTGGGACGACCCCTGAAGCTTTCTTT

D: TRBD1
size: .
V: TRBV6-5
J: TRBJ2-7
CDR3: CASSSNRGSSYEQYF
DNA: TGTGCCAGCAGTTCCAACAGGGGAAGCTCCTACGAGCAGTACTTC

D: .
size: .
V: TRBV6-5
J: TRBJ2-1
CDR3: CASSSRGGVIYNEQFF
DNA: TGTGCCAGCAGTTCCCGGGGCGGGGTCATCTACAATGAGCAGTTCTTC

D: .
size: .
V: TRBV28
J: TRBJ1-3
CDR3: CASASHGRGELIYF
DNA: TGTGCCAGCGCTTCACACGGACGGGGGGAACTCATATATTTT

D: TRBD1
size: .
V: TRBV28
J: TRBJ2-1
CDR3: CASRGDRAPFF
DNA: TGTGCCAGCAGGGGCGACAGGGCGCCGTTCTTC

D: .
size: .
V: TRBV2
J: TRBJ1-2
CDR3: CASNEARYGYTF
DNA: TGTGCCAGCAATGAGGCGCGGTATGGCTACACCTTC

D: TRBD2
size: .
V: TRBV9
J: TRBJ2-7
CDR3: CASSASGLYEQYF
DNA: TGTGCCAGCAGTGCTAGCGGCTTATACGAGCAGTACTTC

D: .
size: once
V: TRBV29-1
J: TRBJ2-7
CDR3: CSVEWGYEQYF
DNA: TGCAGCGTTGAATGGGGGTACGAGCAGTACTTC

D: .
size: .
V: TRBV25-1
J: TRBJ2-7
CDR3: CASSDAGTRYEQYF
DNA: TGTGCCAGCAGTGACGCCGGGACACGCTACGAGCAGTACTTC